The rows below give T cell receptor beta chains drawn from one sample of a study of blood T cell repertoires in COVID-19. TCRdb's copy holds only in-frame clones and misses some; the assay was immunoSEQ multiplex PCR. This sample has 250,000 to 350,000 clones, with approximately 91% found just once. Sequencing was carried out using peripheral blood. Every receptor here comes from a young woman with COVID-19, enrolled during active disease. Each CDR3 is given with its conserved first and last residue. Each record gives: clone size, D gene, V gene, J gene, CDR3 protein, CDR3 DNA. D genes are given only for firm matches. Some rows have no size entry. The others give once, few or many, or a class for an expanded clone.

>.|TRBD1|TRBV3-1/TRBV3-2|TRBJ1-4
CASNTGTGPEKLFF
TGTGCCAGCAATACGGGGACAGGGCCAGAAAAACTGTTTTTT
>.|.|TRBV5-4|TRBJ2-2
CASSRNPGEGIGELFF
TGTGCCAGCAGCCGAAATCCGGGAGAGGGAATCGGGGAGCTGTTTTTT
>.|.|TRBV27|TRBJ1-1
CASSKQNTEAFF
TGTGCCAGCAGTAAACAGAACACTGAAGCTTTCTTT
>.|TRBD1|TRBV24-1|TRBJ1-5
CATSDSDRGENQPQHF
TGTGCCACCAGTGACTCGGACAGGGGAGAGAATCAGCCCCAGCATTTT
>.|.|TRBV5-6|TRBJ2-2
CASSLEYGSGELFF
TGTGCCAGCAGCTTGGAATACGGTTCCGGGGAGCTGTTTTTT
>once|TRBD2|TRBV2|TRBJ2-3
CASNGLAGPDTQYF
TGTGCCAGCAATGGCCTAGCGGGCCCAGATACGCAGTATTTT
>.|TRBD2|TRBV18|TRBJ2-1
CASSTRLAGGTTYNEQFF
TGTGCCAGCTCAACACGACTAGCGGGAGGAACCACCTACAATGAGCAGTTCTTC
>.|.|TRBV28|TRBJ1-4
CASSRVGGANEKLFF
TGTGCCAGCAGTAGGGTAGGAGGGGCGAATGAAAAACTGTTTTTT
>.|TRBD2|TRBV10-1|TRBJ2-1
CATGTSGINEQFF
TGCGCCACCGGGACTAGCGGGATTAATGAGCAGTTCTTC
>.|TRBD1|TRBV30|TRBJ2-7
CAWGQGIYEQYF
TGTGCCTGGGGACAGGGGATCTACGAGCAGTACTTC
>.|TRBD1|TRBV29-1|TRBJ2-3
CSVSGTGDRRTDTQYF
TGCAGCGTTTCCGGGACAGGGGATAGGCGCACAGATACGCAGTATTTT
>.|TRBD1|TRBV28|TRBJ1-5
CASSFQGASNQPQHF
TGTGCCAGCAGTTTCCAGGGGGCTAGCAATCAGCCCCAGCATTTT
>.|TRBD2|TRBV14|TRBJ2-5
CASSQGLASGRETQYF
TGTGCCAGCAGCCAAGGTCTGGCTAGCGGGAGAGAGACCCAGTACTTC
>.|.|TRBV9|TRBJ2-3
CASSVGDTDTQYF
TGTGCCAGCAGCGTAGGCGACACAGATACGCAGTATTTT
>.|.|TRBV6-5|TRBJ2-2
CASSPRGSGELFF
TGTGCCAGCAGCCCCAGGGGATCCGGGGAGCTGTTTTTT
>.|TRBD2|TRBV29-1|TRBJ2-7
CSVEGGGSAGVDYEQYF
TGCAGCGTTGAGGGAGGGGGATCAGCGGGAGTTGACTACGAGCAGTACTTC